Listed below are T cell receptor beta chains from one sample, sequenced in a study of blood T cell repertoires in COVID-19. This table comes from immunoSEQ multiplex PCR, and its TCRdb copy is limited to in-frame clones, with some not included. The sample lists around 190,000 clones; 76% were seen once. Sequences were obtained from peripheral blood. The receptor source for this set is a woman aged 45-65 years with active or convalescent COVID-19. Each CDR3 is given with its conserved first and last residue. The D gene is left open where the match is weak. Some rows mark clone size as missing; the rest say once, few, many or name a class of expanded clone.

CDR3 length,D gene,V gene,clone size,J gene,CDR3 DNA,CDR3 protein
11,TRBD1,TRBV7-9,-,TRBJ1-1,TGTGCCAGCAGATCAGGGGGTGAAGCTTTCTTT,CASRSGGEAFF
15,TRBD2,TRBV6-2/TRBV6-3,-,TRBJ2-1,TGTGCCAGCAGTTTAAAAGCGGGGGTTATCAATGAGCAGTTCTTC,CASSLKAGVINEQFF
13,-,TRBV28,-,TRBJ2-1,TGTGCCAGCAGTCTAGGGGTTCCAGGGGAGCAGTTCTTC,CASSLGVPGEQFF
15,TRBD1,TRBV11-2,-,TRBJ2-5,TGTGCCAGCAGCTTACGACAGGGGGCCGGAGAGACCCAGTACTTC,CASSLRQGAGETQYF
14,TRBD1,TRBV5-1,-,TRBJ1-5,TGCGCCAGCAGCTTACAGGGGGGCAATCAGCCCCAGCATTTT,CASSLQGGNQPQHF
13,-,TRBV18,-,TRBJ2-5,TGTGCCAGCTCCCTCCAACAGCAAGAGACCCAGTACTTC,CASSLQQQETQYF
17,-,TRBV24-1,few,TRBJ1-4,TGTGCCACCAGTGATTCCCCGGGACAAGGAACTAATGAAAAACTGTTTTTT,CATSDSPGQGTNEKLFF
13,-,TRBV10-3,-,TRBJ1-1,TGTGCCATCAGCCCACAGGGAAGGACTGAAGCTTTCTTT,CAISPQGRTEAFF
14,-,TRBV3-1/TRBV3-2,-,TRBJ2-7,TGTGCCAGCAGCCCGACAGGACCCAGTGGGGAGCAGTACTTC,CASSPTGPSGEQYF
16,-,TRBV4-3,-,TRBJ2-7,TGCGCCAGCAGCCAAGATGCAGGGGTATTCTCCTACGAGCAGTACTTC,CASSQDAGVFSYEQYF
15,TRBD1,TRBV18,few,TRBJ2-2,TGTGCCAGCTCAGGACAGGGGACGAACACCGGGGAGCTGTTTTTT,CASSGQGTNTGELFF
15,TRBD1,TRBV6-5,-,TRBJ1-3,TGTGCCAGCAGTTACGACAGGGGTACTGGAAACACCATATATTTT,CASSYDRGTGNTIYF
14,-,TRBV30,-,TRBJ1-5,TGTGCCTGGATGCCCGGGGGAGGCAATCAGCCCCAGCATTTT,CAWMPGGGNQPQHF
14,-,TRBV6-5,-,TRBJ1-5,TGTGCCAGCAGTCCAACAGGAGGGGATCAGCCCCAGCATTTT,CASSPTGGDQPQHF
16,TRBD1,TRBV19,-,TRBJ2-7,TGTGCCAGTAGCACGGGACAGGGGACGACAACCTACGAGCAGTACTTC,CASSTGQGTTTYEQYF
13,TRBD1,TRBV29-1,-,TRBJ1-1,TGCAGCGTTGGCGCAGGGGGAAACACTGAAGCTTTCTTT,CSVGAGGNTEAFF
18,TRBD1,TRBV15,-,TRBJ1-4,TGTGCCACCAGCAGAAAAGGGACAGGGGGCGCAAAGGGTGAAAAACTGTTTTTT,CATSRKGTGGAKGEKLFF
13,TRBD1,TRBV30,-,TRBJ2-7,TGTGCCTGGAGTAACACAGGGGTTCGCGAGCAGTACTTC,CAWSNTGVREQYF